This T cell receptor (beta chain) was sequenced for a study of shared clonotypes between healthy human individuals. As for the study in general: Each donor's CD8 memory used one plate, CD8 naive two, each CD4 subset three. Overall study results and limits: Estimated clonotype richness was generally higher in naive than memory subsets. Shared across a few donors were around 5% of the naive CD4 clonotypes.

TCRdb's table, derived via immunoSEQ multiplex PCR, lists solely in-frame clones and lacks some. Altogether 2 million to 2.5 million clones are present, over 85% being singletons, with the ten largest covering around 0.37%. The CDR3 is 12 residues long. The ends were cut back, 0 bases at V and 13 bases at J, with 11 bases in the middle. CDR1 and CDR2 (germline): SGHRS, YFSETQ. The count of this clone is one. Antigen specificity is unknown. The source material was naive CD4+ T cells from PBMCs. Subset meaning: CD45RA+ positively selected. The V and J genes are TRBV5-1 and TRBJ2-1; a weak D match, TRBD1 (5 bases). This clonotype was obtained from a young man in good health. Some clones in this sample may be carry-over from other donors' samples. The CDR3 here is CASSLESQGQFF. CDR3 in DNA: TGCGCCAGCAGCTTGGAATCGCAGGGCCAGTTCTTC.